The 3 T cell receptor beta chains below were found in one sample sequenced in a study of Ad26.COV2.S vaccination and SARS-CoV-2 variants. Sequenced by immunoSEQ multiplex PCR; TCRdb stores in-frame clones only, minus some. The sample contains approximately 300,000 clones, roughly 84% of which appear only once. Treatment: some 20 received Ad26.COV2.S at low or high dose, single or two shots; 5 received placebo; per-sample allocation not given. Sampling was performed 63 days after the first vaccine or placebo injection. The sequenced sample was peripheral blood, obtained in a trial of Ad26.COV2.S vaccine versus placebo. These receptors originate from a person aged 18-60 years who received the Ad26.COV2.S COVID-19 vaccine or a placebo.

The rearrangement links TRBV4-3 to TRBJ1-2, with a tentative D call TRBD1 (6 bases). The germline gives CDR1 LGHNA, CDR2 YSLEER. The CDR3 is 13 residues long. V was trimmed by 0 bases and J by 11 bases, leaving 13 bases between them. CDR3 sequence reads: CASSQDAGQGYTF. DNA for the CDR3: TGCGCCAGCAGCCAAGATGCGGGGCAGGGGTACACCTTC.

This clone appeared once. The CDR3 is CASSTFAQSTRVGGELFF. CDR3 sequence (DNA): TGTGCCAGCAGCACCTTTGCCCAAAGTACCAGGGTTGGCGGGGAGCTGTTTTTT. This sequence joins TRBV27 and TRBJ2-2, with TRBD1 as a possible D gene (5 bases). Germline V gives CDR1 MNHEY, CDR2 SMNVEV (reference sequence). This CDR3 region has 18 residues. Trimming shortened V by 6 bases and J by 7 bases, and 27 bases separated the two germline ends.

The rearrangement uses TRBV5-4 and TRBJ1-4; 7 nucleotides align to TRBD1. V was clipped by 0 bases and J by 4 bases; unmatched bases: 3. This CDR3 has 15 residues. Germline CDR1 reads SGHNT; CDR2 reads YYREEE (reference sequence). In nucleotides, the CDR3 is TGTGCCAGCAGCTTGGGGGACAGACTTAATGAAAAACTGTTTTTT. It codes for CASSLGDRLNEKLFF. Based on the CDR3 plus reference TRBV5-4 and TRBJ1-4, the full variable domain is ETGVTQSPTHLIKTRGQQVTLRCSSQSGHNTVSWYQQALGQGPQFIFQYYREEENGRGNFPPRFSGLQFPNYSSELNVNALELDDSALYLCASSLGDRLNEKLFFGSGTQLSVL.